The entry below describes one TCR beta chain. This CDR3 has 13 amino acids. In germline, CDR1 is SGHAT, CDR2 FQNNGV. V lost 1 base and J lost 7, with 7 bases in between. The data derive from a study of T cell changes during pregnancy in multiple sclerosis. The repertoire was sequenced with immunoSEQ multiplex PCR; TCRdb's copy has only in-frame clones and lacks some. The sample contains tens of thousands of clones, 92% of which appear only once. This sample comprised peripheral blood, obtained before pregnancy. This receptor was obtained from a female donor with multiple sclerosis, enrolled in a pregnancy study. The rearrangement uses TRBV11-2 and TRBJ2-2, with unresolved D. CDR3 loop: CASSLAALGELFF. CDR3 coding DNA: TGTGCCAGCAGCTTAGCAGCGCTCGGGGAGCTGTTTTTT.